This TCR beta chain derives from a study of T cells in Graves' hyperthyroidism and ophthalmopathy. This clonotype was counted only a few times. RNA transcripts provided the source from which TCR beta CDR3 regions were amplified. HTBI primers were employed in a first-round RT-PCR of the TCR CDR3. TCRdb independently ran MiXCR on the multiplex PCR reads; one entry per CDR3 protein. Of about 590,000 distinct CDR3 sequences in the sample, 15% to 19% are singletons; the top ten hold under 8%. For the diagnoses, clinical symptoms, serum thyroxine and TRAb, thyroid ultrasound and orbital computed tomography were used. This CDR3 is 17 amino acids long. J gave up 6 bases and V 7 bases, and 18 bases lay outside the gene matches. The germline V gene encodes CDR1 MNHEY and CDR2 SMNVEV (reference sequence).

The genes are TRBV27 and TRBJ1-1, with 9 bases identical to TRBD1. The source is a woman in her twenties or thirties with Graves' hyperthyroidism. Material: blood. CDR3 in DNA: TGTGCCAGCACTACCTTGGGACAGGGAGGGTGGAGCGCTGAAGCTTTCTTT. Its translation is CASTTLGQGGWSAEAFF.